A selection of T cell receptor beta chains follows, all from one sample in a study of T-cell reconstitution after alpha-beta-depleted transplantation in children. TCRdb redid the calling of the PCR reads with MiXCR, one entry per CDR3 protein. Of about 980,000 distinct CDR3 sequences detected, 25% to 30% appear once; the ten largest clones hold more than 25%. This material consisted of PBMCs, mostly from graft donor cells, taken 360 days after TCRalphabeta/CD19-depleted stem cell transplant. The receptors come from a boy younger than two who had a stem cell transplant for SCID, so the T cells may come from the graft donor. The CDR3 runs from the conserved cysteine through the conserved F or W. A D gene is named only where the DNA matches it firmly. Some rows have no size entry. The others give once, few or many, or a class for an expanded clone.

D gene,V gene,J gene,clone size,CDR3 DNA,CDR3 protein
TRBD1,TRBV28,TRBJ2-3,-,TGTGCCAGCAGTGAGGACAGGGAAAGCACAGATACGCAGTATTTT,CASSEDRESTDTQYF
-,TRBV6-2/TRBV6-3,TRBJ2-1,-,TGTGCCAGCAGTTACTCTGGGACCTACAATGAGCAGTTCTTC,CASSYSGTYNEQFF
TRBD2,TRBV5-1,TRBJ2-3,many,TGCGCCAGCAGAAGCGGGGGGGGAACAGATACGCAGTATTTT,CASRSGGGTDTQYF
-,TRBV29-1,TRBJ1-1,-,TGCAGCGGGATGGGACGCACGAACACTGAAGCTTTCTTT,CSGMGRTNTEAFF
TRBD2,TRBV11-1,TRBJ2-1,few,TGTGCCAGCAGCGCGGGACTAGCGGTCAATGAGCAGTTCTTC,CASSAGLAVNEQFF
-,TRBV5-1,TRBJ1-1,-,TGCGCCAGCAGTCCTCTGGCAGGCCTGAACACTGAAGCTTTCTTT,CASSPLAGLNTEAFF
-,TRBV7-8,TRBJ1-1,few,TGTGCCAGCAGCCCAAGCCCAATAATGGGGGCCTCTGAAGCTTTCTTT,CASSPSPIMGASEAFF
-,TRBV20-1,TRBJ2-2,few,TGCAGTGCTATCTTGCGGGGCGAGAACACCGGGGAGCTGTTTTTT,CSAILRGENTGELFF
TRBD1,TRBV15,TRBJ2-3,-,TGTGCCACCAGCAGAGACAGGGGGTTATCAGATACGCAGTATTTT,CATSRDRGLSDTQYF
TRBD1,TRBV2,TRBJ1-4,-,TGTGCCAGCAGGGGACAGGCGGCAACTAATGAAAAACTGTTTTTT,CASRGQAATNEKLFF
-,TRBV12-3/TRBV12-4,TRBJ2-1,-,TGTGCCAGCAGTTTTGCAGGGGCGGATGAGCAGTTCTTC,CASSFAGADEQFF
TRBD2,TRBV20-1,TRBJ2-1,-,TGCAGTGCCACTCGGGATAGCGGGGGAGGCAATGAGCAGTTCTTC,CSATRDSGGGNEQFF
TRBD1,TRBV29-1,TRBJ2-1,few,TGCAGCGTTGTTGGACAGGGAGATTACAATGAGCAGTTCTTC,CSVVGQGDYNEQFF
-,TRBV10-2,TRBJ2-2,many,TGCGCCAGCAGTGAGGCAGAGGCCGGGGAGCTGTTTTTT,CASSEAEAGELFF
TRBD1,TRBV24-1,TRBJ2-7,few,TGTGCCACCAGTGACCCACAGGGGAACGAGCAGTACTTC,CATSDPQGNEQYF
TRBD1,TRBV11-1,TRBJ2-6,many,TGTGCCAGCACCCTTAGGACAGGGGAAGGCTCTGGGGCCAACGTCCTGACTTTC,CASTLRTGEGSGANVLTF
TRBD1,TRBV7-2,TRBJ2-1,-,TGTGCCAGCAGCTTAACCCCCGGACAGGGGGCGAATGAGCAGTTCTTC,CASSLTPGQGANEQFF
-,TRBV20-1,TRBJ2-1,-,TGCAGTGCTCACGAACGACGACAGACTCCCAATGAGCAGTTCTTC,CSAHERRQTPNEQFF
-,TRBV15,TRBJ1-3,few,TGTGCCACCAGCAGAGAATTAAGAGATCGGTCGTCTGGAAACACCATATATTTT,CATSRELRDRSSGNTIYF
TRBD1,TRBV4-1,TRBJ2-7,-,TGCGCCAGCAGCCAAGGAGTCCCGGGACAGGGGGCGCTGGCCTACGAGCAGTACTTC,CASSQGVPGQGALAYEQYF
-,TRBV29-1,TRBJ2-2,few,TGCAGCGTAGGGGTTCCAAACACCGGGGAGCTGTTTTTT,CSVGVPNTGELFF
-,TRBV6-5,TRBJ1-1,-,TGTGCCAGCAGTTACCGTAAAGAGAGGGCGAACACTGAAGCTTTCTTT,CASSYRKERANTEAFF
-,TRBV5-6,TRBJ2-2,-,TGTGCCAGCAGCCCCCATGGAGCGAACACCGGGGAGCTGTTTTTT,CASSPHGANTGELFF
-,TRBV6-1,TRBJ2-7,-,TGTGCCAGCAGCCCCTATCTAGGCCCAACCTACGAGCAGTACTTC,CASSPYLGPTYEQYF
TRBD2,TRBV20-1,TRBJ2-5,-,TGCAGTGCTAGAGATCTCATGGGCGGGGGAACCCAAGAGACCCAGTACTTC,CSARDLMGGGTQETQYF
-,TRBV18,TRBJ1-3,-,TGTGCCAGCTCACCGTCTACAGGGACTTTCTCTGGAAACACCATATATTTT,CASSPSTGTFSGNTIYF
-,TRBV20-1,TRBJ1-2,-,TGCAGTGCTCCCCGGACAGTGAATGGCTACACCTTC,CSAPRTVNGYTF
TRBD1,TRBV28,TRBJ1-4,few,TGTGCCAGCAGCCTACAGGGGGCCAGGGAAAAACTGTTTTTT,CASSLQGAREKLFF
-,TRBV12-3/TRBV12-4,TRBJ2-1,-,TGTGCCAGCAGTTCGTGGGGGGGCTTCAATGAGCAGTTCTTC,CASSSWGGFNEQFF
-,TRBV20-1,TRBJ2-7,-,TGCAGTGCTAGCTCCCCAGGGAGAATTACCTACGAGCAGTACTTC,CSASSPGRITYEQYF
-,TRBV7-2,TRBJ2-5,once,TGTGCCAGCAGCTGGGGGCAGGCGGAGACCCAGTACTTC,CASSWGQAETQYF
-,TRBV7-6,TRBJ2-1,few,TGTGCCAGCAGCCTGCAGGGTGGAAATTCCTACAATGAGCAGTTCTTC,CASSLQGGNSYNEQFF
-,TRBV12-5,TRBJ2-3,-,TGTGCTAGTGCCTTAGTAGATACGCAGTATTTT,CASALVDTQYF
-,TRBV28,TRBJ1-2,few,TGTGCCAGCAGTTTTTCGAGGGGGGGCTACACCTTC,CASSFSRGGYTF
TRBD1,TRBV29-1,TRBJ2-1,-,TGCAGCGTTGAGGTGCAGGGGGCGGGTTACAATGAGCAGTTCTTC,CSVEVQGAGYNEQFF
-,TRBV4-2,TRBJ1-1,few,TGTGCCAGCAGCCCCGGAGGGCCTGAAGCTTTCTTT,CASSPGGPEAFF
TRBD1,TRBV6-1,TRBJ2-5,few,TGTGCCAGCAGTCGGACAGGGGAGGGCGGTGAGACCCAGTACTTC,CASSRTGEGGETQYF
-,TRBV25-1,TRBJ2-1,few,TGTGCCAGCAGTGACCGACAGGCTCAGTTCTTC,CASSDRQAQFF
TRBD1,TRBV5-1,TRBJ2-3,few,TGCGCCAGCAGGGACAGGGTTGATACGCAGTATTTT,CASRDRVDTQYF
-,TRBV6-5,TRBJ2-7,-,TGTGCCAGCAGTTACTCAGGGACGGATCTCTACGAGCAGTACTTC,CASSYSGTDLYEQYF
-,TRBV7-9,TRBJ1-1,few,TGTGCCAGCGCCCGGGGCCGCGGAGCTTTCTTT,CASARGRGAFF
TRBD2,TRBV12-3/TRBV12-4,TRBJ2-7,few,TGTGCCAGCAGTCCTCTAGCGGGGGGCCTCCTATCCGAGCAGTACTTC,CASSPLAGGLLSEQYF
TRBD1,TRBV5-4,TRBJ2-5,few,TGTGCCAGCAGCTTGGCTACAGGGGTGGAGACCCAGTACTTC,CASSLATGVETQYF
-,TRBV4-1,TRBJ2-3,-,TGCGCCAGCAGCCAAGTGGAGACAGATACGCAGTATTTT,CASSQVETDTQYF
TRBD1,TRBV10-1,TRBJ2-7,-,TGCGCCAGACTCACTCCCGCGGACAGGGGTTTTAACGAGCAGTACTTC,CARLTPADRGFNEQYF
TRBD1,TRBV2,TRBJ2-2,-,TGTGCCAGCAGTTCGATCACAGGGGGAGCGAACACCGGGGAGCTGTTTTTT,CASSSITGGANTGELFF
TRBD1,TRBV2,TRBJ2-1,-,TGTGCCAGCAGTTACGACAGGGGGGCATACAATGAGCAGTTCTTC,CASSYDRGAYNEQFF
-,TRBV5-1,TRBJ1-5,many,TGCGCCAGCAGTGAGGGTGGTGTAGGGCAGCCCCAGCATTTT,CASSEGGVGQPQHF
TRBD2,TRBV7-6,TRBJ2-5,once,TGTGCCAGCAGCTCGACCAGGGCGGGGGAGGTGGAGACCCAGTACTTC,CASSSTRAGEVETQYF
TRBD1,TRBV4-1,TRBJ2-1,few,TGCGCCAGCAGCCAGGGACAGGGGGTCATGAATGAGCAGTTCTTC,CASSQGQGVMNEQFF
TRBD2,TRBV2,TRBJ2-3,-,TGTGCCAGCAGTGCGGGTAGCGGGGTAGTGGCAGATACGCAGTATTTT,CASSAGSGVVADTQYF